A single sample gave rise to the 32 T cell receptor beta chains below, sequenced in a study of post-analysis software for immune sequencing data. Unique-molecular-identifier-tagged TCR beta cDNA libraries were used. A single record per CDR3 protein comes from TCRdb applying MiXCR to the PCR reads. The data contain fewer than 900,000 distinct CDR3 sequences, more than 45% of them singletons. Study-wide findings and caveats: Several TRBV segments (TRBV5-6, TRBV5-1 and TRBV20-1 among them) occurred more frequently in patients than in controls.

No antigen has been identified for these receptors. Sequencing used blood. These receptor sequences come from a girl aged 5-17 years with multiple sclerosis.

This chain links TRBV29-1 with TRBJ1-2, with D possibly being TRBD1 (6 bases). The germline V gene has CDR1 SQVTM and CDR2 ANQGSEA. The V and J ends lost 3 bases and 6 bases respectively, with 14 bases between them. There are 13 residues in the CDR3. CDR3 nucleotide sequence: TGCAGCGTTGATGGGGGGCAATCTAATGGCTACACCTTC. Residues: CSVDGGQSNGYTF.

The chain links TRBV6-4 to TRBJ2-3, with 7 positions matching TRBD2. J was trimmed by 2 bases and V by 4 bases; bases with no gene match: 3. The CDR3 consists of 14 residues. CDR1 is MRHNA, CDR2 SNTAGT, per germline. The CDR3 is CASSAGTNTDTQYF. The CDR3 coding sequence is TGTGCCAGCAGTGCTGGGACTAACACAGATACGCAGTATTTT.

This clonotype appeared a single time. This sequence joins TRBV27 and TRBJ1-6, with unresolved D. The CDR3 spans 14 residues. The germline gives CDR1 MNHEY, CDR2 SMNVEV (reference sequence). The V end lost 4 bases, the J end lost 5 bases, and 9 bases lay between the germline ends. For the CDR3, the DNA is TGTGCCAGCAGTTACCTGGCCGATAATTCACCCCTCCACTTT. Its protein is CASSYLADNSPLHF.

This clonotype has a handful of counts. This chain uses TRBV13 with TRBJ2-7; 11 nucleotides match TRBD2. The V segment lost 4 bases and the J segment 4 bases; nucleotides outside the gene matches: 15. The CDR3 extends over 18 amino acids. Germline V gene sequence: CDR1 PRHDT, CDR2 FYEKMQ (reference sequence). CDR3 bases: TGTGCCAGCAGCTCCGCCACCCCAACGAGACTAGCGGGATACGAGCAGTACTTC. Translated, it gives CASSSATPTRLAGYEQYF.

The chain recombines TRBV5-1 with TRBJ1-1; D possibly corresponds to TRBD1 (5 bases). The germline CDR1 and CDR2 sequences are SGHRS and YFSETQ. Deletions cut 0 bases from V and 6 bases from J, with 18 bases between. CDR3 length: 16 amino acids. CDR3 sequence (DNA): TGCGCCAGCAGCTTGGTTGGAAGGGTCAGGGTGTCTGAAGCTTTCTTT. This translates into CASSLVGRVRVSEAFF.

Many counts were recorded for this clonotype. The DNA of the CDR3 is TGTGCCAGCACGACGAGGACCACAGATACGCAGTATTTT. This translates into CASTTRTTDTQYF. This chain links TRBV7-2 with TRBJ2-3; D unresolved. CDR3 length: 13 amino acids. CDR1 and CDR2 from the germline V gene are SGHTA and FQGNSA. Trimming pared 7 bases from V and 2 bases from J, leaving 10 bases between.

The V call is TRBV7-2, the J call TRBJ2-3, with D possibly TRBD2 on 5 matching bases. The CDR3 totals 14 residues. The V end was cut by 2 bases, the J end by 2 bases, with 8 bases between. Germline assignment: CDR1 SGHTA and CDR2 FQGNSA. The CDR3: CASSLTRATDTQYF. The CDR3 coding sequence is TGTGCCAGCAGCTTAACTAGAGCCACAGATACGCAGTATTTT.

This chain joins TRBV7-9 and TRBJ2-1, with a weak D call TRBD2 (5 bases). This CDR3 contains 16 residues. Germline values: CDR1 SEHNR, CDR2 FQNEAQ (reference sequence). Trimming pared 2 bases from V and 2 bases from J, leaving 13 bases between. The CDR3 loop is CASSLPHSGTYNEQFF. In nucleotides, the CDR3 is TGTGCCAGCAGCTTACCCCATTCGGGGACCTACAATGAGCAGTTCTTC.

The genes are TRBV28 and TRBJ2-7, with a weak D call TRBD2 (6 bases). The CDR3 length is 18 residues. Per germline, CDR1 MDHEN and CDR2 SYDVKM. The V gene lost 3 bases and the J gene lost 1 base, with 22 bases spanning the gap. The CDR3 here is CASSFPPQRVPPSYEQYF. The DNA of the CDR3 is TGTGCCAGCAGTTTTCCCCCCCAGCGGGTTCCCCCTTCCTACGAGCAGTACTTC.

This chain uses TRBV27 with TRBJ1-4; no reliable D call. Trimming took 6 bases from V and 3 from J, leaving 11 bases between them. The CDR3 has 14 residues. Germline V gives CDR1 MNHEY, CDR2 SMNVEV (reference sequence). CDR3 DNA: TGTGCCAGCAGGGCCCGAGGCCCTAATGAAAAACTGTTTTTT. Translated: CASRARGPNEKLFF.

This clonotype was detected only a few times. The chain combines TRBV12-3 or TRBV12-4 with TRBJ2-3; TRBD1 agrees at 7 bases. V shed 7 bases, J shed 2 bases, and the junction held 12 bases outside the gene matches. The length of the CDR3 is 16 residues. CDR3 sequence reads: CASTPLGGNPTDTQYF. The CDR3 coding sequence is TGTGCCAGCACCCCTCTAGGGGGCAACCCCACAGATACGCAGTATTTT.

The chain joins TRBV29-1 to TRBJ1-1; TRBD1 agrees at 9 bases. This CDR3 has 14 residues. V trimming: 6 bases; J trimming: 4 bases; junction bases outside the gene matches: 9. The V gene's germline CDR1 is SQVTM and CDR2 ANQGSEA. The CDR3 here is CSVETGQGSTEAFF. Written as DNA, the CDR3 is TGCAGCGTAGAAACGGGACAGGGTTCCACTGAAGCTTTCTTT.

J is TRBJ2-7 and V is TRBV7-3; TRBD2 aligns across 7 bases. Germline trimming cut 3 bases from V and 7 bases from J; bases unmatched to any gene: 6. CDR1 and CDR2 from the germline V gene are SGHTA and FQGTGA. The CDR3 totals 13 residues. CDR3 nucleotides: TGTGCCAGCAGCTTTGGGGGAGGGAGGGAGCAGTACTTC. This translates into CASSFGGGREQYF. The entire variable domain, with the rest obtained from reference TRBV7-3 and TRBJ2-7, is as follows: GAGVSQTPSNKVTEKGKYVELRCDPISGHTALYWYRQSLGQGPEFLIYFQGTGAADDSGLPNDRFFAVRPEGSVSTLKIQRTERGDSAVYLCASSFGGGREQYFGPGTRLTVT.

A few counts support this clonotype. CDR3 loop: CASSSLVVSQFF. CDR3 bases: TGTGCCAGCAGCTCATTAGTTGTCTCGCAGTTCTTC. The chain combines TRBV7-8 with TRBJ2-1; D gene uncertain. CDR1 SGHVS and CDR2 FQNEAQ come from the germline V gene. This CDR3 contains 12 residues. Trimming left V 4 bases short and J 12 bases short, with 13 bases between.

The chain is built from TRBV12-3 or TRBV12-4 and TRBJ2-7; TRBD1 is a possible D gene (6 bases). V shed 6 bases and J shed 1 base, with 13 bases lying between them. The CDR3 totals 14 residues. The CDR3 region is CASRTGGGSYEQYF. The CDR3 region has the DNA TGTGCCAGCAGGACTGGGGGCGGTTCCTACGAGCAGTACTTC.

The J gene is TRBJ2-5, the V gene TRBV6-5, with a tentative D call TRBD2 (7 bases). The CDR3 runs 13 residues. CDR1 and CDR2 (germline): MNHEY, SVGAGI. V gave up 8 bases and J gave up 5 bases, with 15 bases separating them. This CDR3 is CASGWGGEETQYF. The CDR3 nucleotides read TGTGCCAGCGGGTGGGGGGGCGAGGAGACCCAGTACTTC.

This clonotype was detected many times. The chain joins TRBV20-1 to TRBJ2-5, with 9 bases fitting TRBD2. This CDR3 contains 14 residues. The ends lost 2 bases at V and 3 bases at J; junction bases unmatched: 4. Germline CDR1 reads DFQATT; CDR2 reads SNEGSKA (reference sequence). Written as DNA, the CDR3 is TGCAGTGCTAGACCTAGCGGGATGAAAGAGACCCAGTACTTC. It yields the protein CSARPSGMKETQYF.

Note on this clonotype: This clone may be a read error of a much larger clone one base away. In DNA, the CDR3 is TGCAGTGCTGGACTGCTGGACTTAAGATACGATGAGCAGTTCTTC. It codes for CSAGLLDLRYDEQFF. V is TRBV20-1 and J is TRBJ2-1; D is possibly TRBD2 (5 bases). Germline assignment: CDR1 DFQATT and CDR2 SNEGSKA (reference sequence). V lost 5 bases to trimming and J lost 8 bases, with 22 bases between them. There are 15 residues in the CDR3.

This clonotype has more than one count but fewer than ten. The chain carries TRBV20-1 and TRBJ2-1; 13 bases line up with TRBD2. V shed 6 bases and J 0 bases; nucleotides not matched to a gene: 11. The CDR3 totals 18 residues. Germline CDR1 reads DFQATT; CDR2 reads SNEGSKA (reference sequence). This chain's CDR3 is CSAPGTSGDVVSYNEQFF. The DNA for the CDR3 is TGCAGTGCGCCCGGGACTAGCGGGGATGTCGTCTCCTACAATGAGCAGTTCTTC.

This clonotype appeared a few times. V gene TRBV6-6 combines with J gene TRBJ2-3; 14 bases are a match to TRBD2. Trimming at V came to 2 bases and at J to 6 bases, leaving 7 bases not matched to a gene. The CDR3 is 17 residues long. Per the germline V gene, CDR1 is MNHNY and CDR2 is SVGAGI (reference sequence). In DNA, the CDR3 is TGTGCCAGCAGTTACCCGCCCGGGACTAGCGGGAGTGATACGCAGTATTTT. Protein: CASSYPPGTSGSDTQYF.

The chain has TRBV2 and TRBJ2-3; 7 bases map to TRBD1. This CDR3 has 16 residues. Germline loops: CDR1 SNHLY, CDR2 FYNNEI. V lost 2 bases, J lost 2 bases, and 7 bases stayed unmatched. This CDR3 reads CASSEFGDSYTDTQYF. In DNA, the CDR3 is TGTGCCAGCAGTGAATTCGGGGACAGCTACACAGATACGCAGTATTTT.

V and J are TRBV2 and TRBJ2-3, with D tentatively TRBD1 or TRBD2 (5 bases each). The CDR3 runs to 14 residues. Germline V lookup: CDR1 SNHLY, CDR2 FYNNEI. Trimming removed 7 bases at V and 0 bases at J, with 11 bases between. This chain's CDR3 is CASKAWGSTDTQYF. The CDR3, as DNA: TGTGCCAGCAAAGCCTGGGGGAGCACAGATACGCAGTATTTT.

In its sample, this clonotype was seen a few times. The chain recombines TRBV6-1 with TRBJ1-2, with D possibly TRBD1 on 5 matching bases. Germline V gives CDR1 MNHNS, CDR2 SASEGT. V lost 2 bases and J lost 4, with 17 bases in between. The CDR3 has 16 amino acids. CDR3 residues: CASSEQEMRQLYGYTF. The CDR3 nucleotides read TGTGCCAGCAGTGAACAGGAGATGAGACAGCTCTATGGCTACACCTTC.

J is TRBJ2-3 and V is TRBV11-2; D possibly matches TRBD1 or TRBD2 (5 bases each). V lost 3 bases and J lost 1, with 11 bases in between. This CDR3 has 15 amino acids. CDR1 is SGHAT, CDR2 FQNNGV, per germline. The CDR3 loop reads CASSFRDPRTDTQYF. CDR3 bases: TGTGCCAGCAGCTTTAGGGACCCTCGCACAGATACGCAGTATTTT.

The chain carries TRBV29-1 and TRBJ2-1; 14 nucleotides line up with TRBD2. The germline V gene encodes CDR1 SQVTM and CDR2 ANQGSEA. V dropped 5 bases and J dropped 3; count of bases not matched to a gene: 6. The CDR3 totals 16 residues. CDR3 DNA: TGCAGCGTTAGGGGACTAGCGGGAGTGATCTACAATGAGCAGTTCTTC. This sequence encodes CSVRGLAGVIYNEQFF.

This clonotype was counted only a few times. This chain links TRBV7-3 with TRBJ2-3, with a weak D call TRBD2 (5 bases). This CDR3 comprises 15 residues. Germline CDR1 SGHTA, CDR2 FQGTGA. V was clipped by 0 bases and J by 2 bases, with 9 bases between them. Here the CDR3 DNA reads TGTGCCAGCAGCTTAACCGGGGTCCCCACAGATACGCAGTATTTT. This gives the protein CASSLTGVPTDTQYF.

The chain recombines TRBV19 with TRBJ2-7; 10 nucleotides align to TRBD2. CDR3 length: 15 amino acids. J lost 2 bases, V lost 1 base, and 2 bases had no gene match. Germline lookup yields CDR1 LNHDA and CDR2 SQIVND (reference sequence). In DNA form, the CDR3 reads TGTGCCAGTAGTATAGTCAGCGGGAGGGCCTACGAGCAGTACTTC. This gives the protein CASSIVSGRAYEQYF.

The chain employs TRBV6-2 or TRBV6-3 and TRBJ2-5; tentatively, D is TRBD1 (5 bases). The CDR3 is made up of 13 amino acids. Between the trimmed V and J ends, which lost 0 bases and 6 bases, there was a span of 8 bases. Germline values: CDR1 MNHEY, CDR2 SVGEGT. CDR3 nucleotides: TGTGCCAGCAGTTACTCTAGGGGCCAGACCCAGTACTTC. Encoded protein: CASSYSRGQTQYF.

A few counts support this clonotype. V gene TRBV11-2 combines with J gene TRBJ1-2; 8 positions agree with TRBD1. Unmatched junction bases numbered 4, after V lost 2 bases and J lost 2 bases. The CDR3 length is 15 residues. Germline lookup yields CDR1 SGHAT and CDR2 FQNNGV. The CDR3 DNA reads as TGTGCCAGCAGCTTAAAGGACAGGGCGAACTATGGCTACACCTTC. The encoded protein is CASSLKDRANYGYTF. The full variable domain, with the rest looked up from reference TRBV11-2 and TRBJ1-2, is EAGVAQSPRYKIIEKRQSVAFWCNPISGHATLYWYQQILGQGPKLLIQFQNNGVVDDSQLPKDRFSAERLKGVDSTLKIQPAKLEDSAVYLCASSLKDRANYGYTFGSGTRLTVV.

This clonotype was recorded a few times. The chain is built from TRBV7-2 and TRBJ2-5, with D uncertain. V gave up 5 bases and J gave up 2 bases, with 9 bases separating them. The germline V gene encodes CDR1 SGHTA and CDR2 FQGNSA. This CDR3 has 13 amino acids. The CDR3 nucleotides are TGTGCCAGCAGCGAAAGTCCTCAAGAGACCCAGTACTTC. Its protein is CASSESPQETQYF.

Many counts were recorded for this clonotype. This rearrangement joins TRBV4-2 to TRBJ2-7, with D perhaps matching TRBD2 (5 bases). The CDR3 consists of 15 residues. Trimming left V 1 base short and J 3 bases short, with 13 bases between. Per germline, CDR1 LGHNA and CDR2 YNFKEQ. The CDR3 here is CASSQGAGDYYEQYF. The CDR3 nucleotides are TGTGCCAGCAGCCAAGGGGCCGGGGATTACTACGAGCAGTACTTC.

The chain is built from TRBV15 and TRBJ2-3, with D tentatively TRBD1 (5 bases). The CDR3 has 14 residues. The V gene's germline CDR1 is LNHNV and CDR2 YYDKDF (reference sequence). V lost 0 bases and J 4 bases, leaving 8 bases between the germline ends. The DNA for the CDR3 is TGTGCCACCAGCAGAGACAGGGCGCCAGATACGCAGTATTTT. Its protein is CATSRDRAPDTQYF.